The 13 T cell receptor beta chains below were found in one sample sequenced in a study of blood T cell repertoires in COVID-19 (dated by TCRdb to the early 2020s). Receptors were amplified or captured by the immunoSEQ multiplex PCR assay. Held by TCRdb, this immuneACCESS table contains in-frame sequences only and omits some clones. Under half of the omission traces to an unresolved V gene where checked; the cause of the rest is unknown. Within this sample are over 65,000 clones, with approximately 86% of them counted one time only. The ten largest clones represent more than 15% of the sample. The specimen sequenced was peripheral blood. The receptor set was obtained from a man older than 75 with active COVID-19.

The chain has TRBV9 and TRBJ2-7, with TRBD1 as a possible D gene (5 bases). The germline gives CDR1 SGDLS, CDR2 YYNGEE. The CDR3 consists of 14 residues. V was shortened by 0 bases and J by 0 bases, with 7 bases between the two germline ends. Here the CDR3 DNA reads TGTGCCAGCAGCGTAGGGACAAACTCCTACGAGCAGTACTTC. This sequence encodes CASSVGTNSYEQYF. The whole variable domain, filled in from reference TRBV9 and TRBJ2-7, reads DSGVTQTPKHLITATGQRVTLRCSPRSGDLSVYWYQQSLDQGLQFLIQYYNGEERAKGNILERFSAQQFPDLHSELNLSSLELGDSALYFCASSVGTNSYEQYFGPGTRLTVT.

This clone was picked up a small number of times. The rearrangement uses TRBV18 and TRBJ2-2; the match to TRBD1 covers 9 bases. With 3 bases clipped from V and 4 bases from J, the junction kept 3 bases outside the gene matches. Germline CDR1 and CDR2: KGHSH and LQKENI. The CDR3 contains 15 residues. The DNA of the CDR3 is TGTGCCAGCTCACCGGGGACAGGGAGCACCGGGGAGCTGTTTTTT. This sequence encodes CASSPGTGSTGELFF.

The chain employs TRBV2 and TRBJ1-1; D not certain. CDR3 size: 13 residues. Germline V gene sequence: CDR1 SNHLY, CDR2 FYNNEI. V was shortened by 5 bases and J by 1 base, with 8 bases between the two germline ends. The CDR3: CASSLNGNTEAFF. The CDR3 DNA reads TGTGCCAGCAGTTTGAACGGGAACACTGAAGCTTTCTTT.

The chain recombines TRBV7-2 with TRBJ2-5; 8 bases are a match to TRBD1. J was trimmed by 5 bases and V by 5 bases; bases with no gene match: 10. The CDR3 spans 15 residues. The germline V gene has CDR1 SGHTA and CDR2 FQGNSA. The chain's CDR3 is CASSPRTGSRETQYF. The CDR3 DNA sequence: TGTGCCAGCAGCCCCCGGACAGGGAGTAGGGAGACCCAGTACTTC.

The chain combines TRBV12-5 with TRBJ2-2; unclear D gene. The CDR3 covers 12 residues. The V gene lost 6 bases and the J gene lost 6 bases, with 8 bases spanning the gap. Germline CDR1 and CDR2: LGHNT and FRNRAP. The CDR3 spells CASGSLAGELFF. CDR3 nucleotides: TGTGCTAGTGGCTCCCTCGCCGGGGAGCTGTTTTTT.

The count of this clone is one. The chain has TRBV3-1 (or the pseudogene TRBV3-2) and TRBJ1-3; D is possibly TRBD1 (6 bases). The CDR3 length is 14 residues. Trimming cost V 3 bases and J 4 bases, with 10 bases left between them. CDR1 is LGHDT and CDR2 is YNNKEL in the germline V gene (reference sequence). This CDR3 reads CASSQGAWGNTIYF. DNA for the CDR3: TGTGCCAGCAGCCAGGGGGCATGGGGAAACACCATATATTTT.

The gene calls are TRBV12-3 or TRBV12-4 and TRBJ2-3, with 7 bases aligning to TRBD2. This CDR3 is built from 13 residues. The ends lost 3 bases at V and 9 bases at J; junction bases unmatched: 6. The CDR3 loop reads CASSLGEGQTQYF. The CDR3 nucleotides read TGTGCCAGCAGTTTGGGGGAGGGCCAAACGCAGTATTTT.

This chain joins TRBV19 and TRBJ2-7, with D perhaps TRBD2 (5 bases). The CDR3 spans 17 residues. Germline V gene lookup returns CDR1 LNHDA and CDR2 SQIVND (reference sequence). V lost 1 base and J 0 bases, leaving 16 bases between the germline ends. CDR3 nucleotide sequence: TGTGCCAGTAGTATAGTCGGGCCAGCGGTGAGCTCCTACGAGCAGTACTTC. As protein: CASSIVGPAVSSYEQYF.

V is TRBV11-3 and J is TRBJ2-3, with TRBD1 identical over 8 bases. Germline V gives CDR1 SGHNT, CDR2 YENEEA. J lost 3 bases, V lost 6 bases, and 5 bases had no gene match. The CDR3 runs to 14 residues. The CDR3 protein is CASRKDRVTDTQYF. CDR3 coding DNA: TGTGCCAGCAGGAAGGACAGGGTAACAGATACGCAGTATTTT.

The chain recombines TRBV6-5 with TRBJ1-6; D gene ambiguous. CDR3 length: 14 residues. V lost 6 bases and J 14 bases, leaving 20 bases between the germline ends. Germline V gives CDR1 MNHEY, CDR2 SVGAGI. This CDR3 reads CASRPTLVDGALHF. The DNA of the CDR3 is TGTGCCAGCAGGCCGACCCTGGTCGATGGAGCCCTCCACTTT.

V gene TRBV28 combines with J gene TRBJ1-1, with TRBD1 as a possible D gene (6 bases). CDR1 and CDR2 from the germline V gene are MDHEN and SYDVKM. The V and J ends lost 8 bases and 6 bases respectively, with 16 bases between them. The CDR3 runs to 13 residues. CDR3 sequence (DNA): TGTGCCAGCTTAATCAGGGGAAGGGCTGAAGCTTTCTTT. Encoded protein: CASLIRGRAEAFF.

This clone has only a few counts. The J gene is TRBJ2-1, the V gene TRBV12-5; 11 bases map to TRBD1. V shed 5 bases, J shed 2 bases, and the junction held 5 bases outside the gene matches. The CDR3 totals 16 residues. From germline, CDR1 is LGHNT and CDR2 FRNRAP. The chain's CDR3 is CASGGGQGAPYNEQFF. The CDR3 DNA reads as TGTGCTAGTGGTGGCGGACAGGGGGCTCCCTACAATGAGCAGTTCTTC.

This chain uses TRBV19 with TRBJ2-1; maybe TRBD1 (7 bases). Germline-derived CDR1 and CDR2 are LNHDA and SQIVND (reference sequence). Trimming cost V 7 bases and J 9 bases, with 19 bases left between them. The CDR3 consists of 14 residues. The CDR3 DNA reads as TGTGCCAGTAACCAGGGGGGATTCAACAGTGAGCAGTTCTTC. This translates into CASNQGGFNSEQFF.